These 8 T cell receptor beta chains originate from one sample sequenced in a study of identical twins. TCRdb re-derived calls from the 5' RACE reads in MiXCR, one entry per CDR3 protein. The sample has 520,000 or so distinct CDR3 sequences; about 20% are singletons. These data also formed part of another study, on T cells expressing NK-cell markers.

What was sequenced was CD4+ T cells sorted from blood. The receptors were sampled from a woman younger than 30 in good health.

This clonotype was detected a few times. The genes are TRBV12-3 or TRBV12-4 and TRBJ1-2; D is perhaps TRBD1 (5 bases). V was clipped by 11 bases and J by 1 base, with 17 bases between them. This CDR3 has 14 residues. The CDR3 sequence is CASASGRINYGYTF. The CDR3 coding sequence is TGTGCCTCCGCCTCGGGACGGATTAACTATGGCTACACCTTC.

This clonotype was picked up a small number of times. V usage is TRBV3-1 and J usage is TRBJ1-1; tentatively, D is TRBD1 (6 bases). Germline lookup yields CDR1 LGHDT and CDR2 YNNKEL (reference sequence). V lost 6 bases and J lost 2, with 10 bases in between. CDR3 length: 13 amino acids. The CDR3 spells CASRTGGNTEAFF. The CDR3 coding sequence is TGTGCCAGCAGGACAGGCGGAAACACTGAAGCTTTCTTT.

The CDR3 loop is CASRSGQNSPLHF. CDR3 coding DNA: TGTGCCAGCAGGTCGGGACAGAATTCACCCCTCCACTTT. The chain joins TRBV12-3 or TRBV12-4 to TRBJ1-6, with TRBD1 matching over 7 bases. This CDR3 comprises 13 residues. Trimming removed 6 bases from V and 7 bases from J; junction bases left unmatched: 3.

The chain combines TRBV11-2 with TRBJ1-1; D ambiguous. Trimming removed 4 bases from V and 4 bases from J, with 13 bases in between. The CDR3 is 14 amino acids. Germline CDR1 and CDR2: SGHAT and FQNNGV. The DNA of the CDR3 is TGTGCCAGCAGCTATCCCCTCCGTCGCACTGAAGCTTTCTTT. This translates into CASSYPLRRTEAFF.

This clonotype occurred a few times. The chain has TRBV12-3 or TRBV12-4 and TRBJ2-5; 10 nucleotides agree with TRBD2. Trimming cost V 6 bases and J 0 bases; bases outside gene matches: 4. The CDR3 spans 15 residues. For the CDR3, the DNA is TGTGCCAGCAGCAAGCGGGGGGGTTACCAAGAGACCCAGTACTTC. Translating it yields CASSKRGGYQETQYF.

The CDR3, as DNA: TGCAGCGTTGAAGGACTAGCGGGAGGGACAGATACGCAGTATTTT. Translated: CSVEGLAGGTDTQYF. The chain links TRBV29-1 to TRBJ2-3; TRBD2 agrees at 14 bases. This CDR3 is 15 amino acids long. The V gene's germline CDR1 is SQVTM and CDR2 ANQGSEA. Losses at the gene ends were 1 base for V and 3 bases for J; bases not matched to a gene: 0.

This clonotype turned up a few times. The chain uses TRBV5-1 and TRBJ2-5; no reliable D call. The CDR3 runs to 13 residues. Germline V lookup: CDR1 SGHRS, CDR2 YFSETQ. The V and J ends lost 0 bases and 5 bases respectively, with 8 bases between them. CDR3: CASSLAAGETQYF. In DNA, the CDR3 is TGCGCCAGCAGCTTGGCCGCCGGGGAGACCCAGTACTTC.

This chain joins TRBV6-1 and TRBJ1-1; TRBD1 aligns across 9 bases. This CDR3 region has 13 residues. The trim removed 8 bases at V and 4 bases at J, leaving 5 bases unmatched. CDR1 and CDR2 from the germline V gene are MNHNS and SASEGT. CDR3 region: CASQDRGVTEAFF. The CDR3 DNA is TGTGCCAGCCAGGACAGGGGAGTCACTGAAGCTTTCTTT.